These 21 T cell receptor beta chains were all obtained from the same sample, sequenced in a study of T cell responses to AZD1222 COVID-19 vaccine. Using immunoSEQ multiplex PCR, the repertoire was profiled, and TCRdb retains in-frame clones only, with some absent. Of 140,000 or so clones in the sample, around nine tenths were seen once. The sequencing used peripheral blood, collected 28 days after the second AZD1222 dose. The receptors stem from an adult who received the AZD1222 COVID-19 vaccine.

This clone was observed a single time. CDR3 region: CSVEGRSGTSGYNEQFF. The CDR3 DNA reads TGCAGCGTTGAAGGTCGATCCGGGACTAGCGGGTACAATGAGCAGTTCTTC. This chain connects TRBV29-1 to TRBJ2-1, with 12 positions matching TRBD2. The J segment lost 4 bases and the V segment lost 1 base, leaving 8 bases of the junction unmatched. The CDR3 has 17 residues. From germline, CDR1 is SQVTM and CDR2 ANQGSEA.

The V gene is TRBV28, the J gene TRBJ1-1, with a tentative D call TRBD1 (5 bases). This CDR3 has 14 residues. Trimming stripped 4 bases from V and 4 bases from J, with 13 bases between. Per the germline V gene, CDR1 is MDHEN and CDR2 is SYDVKM. The CDR3: CASSYQRTRTEAFF. In nucleotides, the CDR3 is TGTGCCAGCAGTTATCAGAGGACACGCACTGAAGCTTTCTTT.

The V call is TRBV5-6, the J call TRBJ2-2; 7 bases fit TRBD2. Germline CDR1 reads SGHDT; CDR2 reads YYEEEE. CDR3 size: 15 residues. V was pared by 4 bases and J by 1 base, with 4 bases of the junction left unmatched. The CDR3 sequence is CASSGAGMNTGELFF. The CDR3 DNA is TGTGCCAGCAGCGGAGCGGGAATGAACACCGGGGAGCTGTTTTTT.

This chain connects TRBV4-1 to TRBJ1-4; no definite D call. The V and J ends lost 9 bases and 0 bases respectively, with 14 bases between them. This CDR3 spans 15 amino acids. CDR1 and CDR2 from the germline V gene are MGHRA and YSYEKL. CDR3 nucleotide sequence: TGCGCCAGTAAGTTGGGGTACTCAACTAATGAAAAACTGTTTTTT. Its translation: CASKLGYSTNEKLFF.

This clone was seen a handful of times. The chain joins TRBV6-5 to TRBJ1-6; D not resolved. V was clipped by 5 bases and J by 2 bases, with 10 bases between them. This CDR3 contains 15 residues. CDR1 is MNHEY and CDR2 is SVGAGI in the germline V gene. Written as DNA, the CDR3 is TGTGCCAGCAGTCCCTACGAACCCTATAATTCACCCCTCCACTTT. Translation: CASSPYEPYNSPLHF.

The chain employs TRBV4-2 and TRBJ1-2; D is unresolved. Germline V gene data show CDR1 as LGHNA and CDR2 as YNFKEQ. Trimming left V 1 base short and J 6 bases short, with 6 bases between. The CDR3 consists of 12 residues. The CDR3, as DNA: TGTGCCAGCAGCCAAGGTTTCGATGGCTACACCTTC. This codes for CASSQGFDGYTF.

The genes are TRBV7-8 and TRBJ2-1, with TRBD1 matching 10 bases. This CDR3 is 16 amino acids long. Germline values: CDR1 SGHVS, CDR2 FQNEAQ. The ends lost 5 bases at V and 2 bases at J; junction bases unmatched: 6. The chain's CDR3 is CASSPRTGGPYNEQFF. For the CDR3, the DNA is TGTGCCAGCAGCCCCCGGACAGGGGGACCCTACAATGAGCAGTTCTTC.

CDR3 nucleotide sequence: TGTGCCAGCAGTCTACGCACAGATACGCAGTATTTT. It specifies CASSLRTDTQYF. The V gene is TRBV2, the J gene TRBJ2-3; D gene uncertain. CDR1 and CDR2 (germline): SNHLY, FYNNEI. The CDR3 sequence is 12 residues long. The germline V and J ends were trimmed by 5 bases and 1 base, with 4 bases remaining between them.

The V call is TRBV10-3, the J call TRBJ2-3, with D perhaps TRBD1 (6 bases). The CDR3 has 16 amino acids. Germline lookup yields CDR1 ENHRY and CDR2 SYGVKD. Trimming left V 10 bases short and J 0 bases short, with 20 bases between. The CDR3 is CATRRLRDTSTDTQYF. In nucleotides, the CDR3 is TGTGCCACTCGTCGACTCCGGGACACGAGCACAGATACGCAGTATTTT.

The chain combines TRBV6-5 with TRBJ1-3; TRBD1 agrees at 8 bases. The CDR3 length is 15 residues. The V gene end was trimmed by 5 bases and the J gene end by 2 bases; junction bases not matched to a gene: 5. Germline lookup yields CDR1 MNHEY and CDR2 SVGAGI. This CDR3 is CASSNRRGPGNTIYF. The CDR3 coding sequence is TGTGCCAGCAGTAACCGCAGGGGGCCTGGAAACACCATATATTTT.

V and J are TRBV29-1 and TRBJ1-3; tentative D call: TRBD1 (5 bases). CDR3 length: 14 residues. Per the germline V gene, CDR1 is SQVTM and CDR2 is ANQGSEA. Deletions cut 3 bases from V and 0 bases from J, with 9 bases between. The CDR3 here is CSVDGALSGNTIYF. The CDR3 DNA reads as TGCAGCGTTGATGGGGCCCTCTCTGGAAACACCATATATTTT.

The chain couples TRBV28 to TRBJ1-5; possibly TRBD1 for D (6 bases). The CDR3 length is 14 residues. The V end was cut by 6 bases, the J end by 3 bases, with 12 bases between. Germline lookup yields CDR1 MDHEN and CDR2 SYDVKM. CDR3 sequence: CASSPDRNNQPQHF. For the CDR3, the DNA is TGTGCCAGCAGCCCCGACAGGAACAATCAGCCCCAGCATTTT.

The CDR3 coding sequence is TGTGCCAGCAGTTACTCGATTGGGTTCACGGCAAGGCCCCAGCATTTT. It yields the protein CASSYSIGFTARPQHF. The rearrangement uses TRBV6-6 and TRBJ1-5, with D uncertain. The CDR3 loop spans 16 amino acids. The germline V gene has CDR1 MNHNY and CDR2 SVGAGI (reference sequence). V was trimmed by 0 bases and J by 9 bases, leaving 18 bases between them.

The rearrangement uses TRBV7-3 and TRBJ2-7, with D maybe TRBD2 (5 bases). The V and J ends lost 1 base and 5 bases respectively, with 15 bases between them. The CDR3 spans 15 residues. Looked up from germline, CDR1 is SGHTA and CDR2 is FQGTGA. CDR3 sequence reads: CASSLRGGRGHEQYF. CDR3 nucleotide sequence: TGTGCCAGCAGCTTAAGGGGTGGGAGAGGTCACGAGCAGTACTTC.

This clone was seen just once. The chain couples TRBV12-3 or TRBV12-4 to TRBJ1-1; TRBD1 is a possible D gene (6 bases). This CDR3 is built from 12 residues. The ends were cut back, 3 bases at V and 11 bases at J, with 13 bases in the middle. The CDR3 protein is CASSFWGGHAFF. The CDR3 DNA sequence: TGTGCCAGCAGTTTTTGGGGGGGCCACGCTTTCTTT.

The rearrangement uses TRBV27 and TRBJ1-6; possibly TRBD1 for D (6 bases). The V end was cut by 2 bases, the J end by 3 bases, with 11 bases between. Germline assignment: CDR1 MNHEY and CDR2 SMNVEV (reference sequence). This CDR3 is built from 16 residues. The CDR3 here is CASSLRGDRYNSPLHF. DNA of the CDR3: TGTGCCAGCAGTTTAAGGGGGGACCGCTATAATTCACCCCTCCACTTT.

This clone was seen just once. The chain couples TRBV5-1 to TRBJ2-3; TRBD2 is a possible D gene (5 bases). Trimming pared 4 bases from V and 3 bases from J, leaving 15 bases between. Germline lookup yields CDR1 SGHRS and CDR2 YFSETQ. The CDR3 is made up of 15 amino acids. The chain's CDR3 is CASSPGNHGTDTQYF. The CDR3 DNA is TGCGCCAGCAGCCCCGGGAACCACGGAACAGATACGCAGTATTTT.

This clone was counted a few times. The J gene is TRBJ2-1, the V gene TRBV9; 7 nucleotides line up with TRBD2. This CDR3 is built from 15 residues. The V and J ends lost 0 bases and 4 bases, in that order; junction bases with no gene match: 4. Germline V CDR1 and CDR2: SGDLS, YYNGEE. The CDR3 region is CASSVGSGHYNEQFF. The CDR3 nucleotides read TGTGCCAGCAGCGTAGGTAGCGGGCATTACAATGAGCAGTTCTTC.

The chain combines TRBV11-2 with TRBJ2-7, with D hard to call. Trimming stripped 2 bases from V and 0 bases from J, with 8 bases between. The CDR3 spans 14 residues. CDR1 SGHAT and CDR2 FQNNGV come from the germline V gene. CDR3: CASSLKRSSYEQYF. CDR3 coding DNA: TGTGCCAGCAGCTTAAAGCGCAGCTCCTACGAGCAGTACTTC. The variable domain in full, completed from reference TRBV11-2 and TRBJ2-7, reads EAGVAQSPRYKIIEKRQSVAFWCNPISGHATLYWYQQILGQGPKLLIQFQNNGVVDDSQLPKDRFSAERLKGVDSTLKIQPAKLEDSAVYLCASSLKRSSYEQYFGPGTRLTVT.

J is TRBJ1-1 and V is TRBV7-2; D is perhaps TRBD1 (5 bases). Trimming left V 1 base short and J 1 base short, with 10 bases between. Germline V CDR1 and CDR2: SGHTA, FQGNSA. This CDR3 is 15 amino acids long. Here the CDR3 reads CASSLVGTGNTEAFF. CDR3 in DNA: TGTGCCAGCAGCTTAGTCGGTACAGGGAACACTGAAGCTTTCTTT.

The CDR3 DNA reads as TGCGCCAGCAGCCAAGGACAGGGAATGTATCAGCCCCAGCATTTT. Translating gives CASSQGQGMYQPQHF. The chain combines TRBV4-1 with TRBJ1-5; 7 nucleotides align to TRBD1. CDR1 is MGHRA and CDR2 is YSYEKL in the germline V gene. V lost 1 base and J lost 5; bases outside the gene matches: 5. This CDR3 has 15 amino acids.